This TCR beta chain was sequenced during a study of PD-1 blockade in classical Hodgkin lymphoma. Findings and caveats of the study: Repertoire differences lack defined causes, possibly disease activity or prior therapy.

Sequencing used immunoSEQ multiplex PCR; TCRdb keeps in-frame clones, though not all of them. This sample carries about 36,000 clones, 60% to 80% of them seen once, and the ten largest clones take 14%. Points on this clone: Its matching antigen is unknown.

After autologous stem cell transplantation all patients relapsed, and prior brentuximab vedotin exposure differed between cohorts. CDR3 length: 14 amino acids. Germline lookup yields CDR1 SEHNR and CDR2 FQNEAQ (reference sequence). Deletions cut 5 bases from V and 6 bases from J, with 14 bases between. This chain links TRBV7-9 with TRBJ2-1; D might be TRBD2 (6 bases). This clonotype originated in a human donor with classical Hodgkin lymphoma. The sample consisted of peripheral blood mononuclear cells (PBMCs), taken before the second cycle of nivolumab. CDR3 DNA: TGTGCCAGCAGCCAAATGGGACTTCGCAATGAGCAGTTCTTC. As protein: CASSQMGLRNEQFF.